The 20 T cell receptor beta chains below were found in one sample sequenced in a study of cytomegalovirus exposure and HLA in healthy donors. Data came from immunoSEQ multiplex PCR; TCRdb stores just in-frame clones and leaves some out. The table has approximately 72,000 clones, 85% to 95% seen once; the top ten hold about 0.6%. Sequencing used PBMCs. The source is a woman between 18 and 29 years old in good health and CMV-seronegative.

The rearrangement uses TRBV27 and TRBJ2-2; TRBD1 aligns across 7 bases. V shed 5 bases, J shed 0 bases, and the junction held 3 bases outside the gene matches. This CDR3 spans 15 amino acids. From germline, CDR1 is MNHEY and CDR2 SMNVEV (reference sequence). CDR3 DNA: TGTGCCAGCAGTACCGGGACAGCGAACACCGGGGAGCTGTTTTTT. This translates into CASSTGTANTGELFF.

The V call is TRBV10-2, the J call TRBJ2-1; 8 nucleotides agree with TRBD1. Germline V gene lookup returns CDR1 WSHSY and CDR2 SAAADI. V gave up 2 bases and J gave up 11 bases; unmatched junction bases: 5. The CDR3 contains 13 residues. The CDR3 DNA follows: TGCGCCAGCAGTGAGACGACAGGGGCGCAGCAGTTCTTC. It is translated as CASSETTGAQQFF.

The genes are TRBV9 and TRBJ2-5; 11 bases are shared with TRBD2. Germline assignment: CDR1 SGDLS and CDR2 YYNGEE. CDR3 length equals 17 residues. V dropped 4 bases and J dropped 0; count of bases not matched to a gene: 8. The CDR3 is CASSSGSSGGNQETQYF. Written as DNA, the CDR3 is TGTGCCAGCAGCTCGGGGTCTAGCGGGGGGAACCAAGAGACCCAGTACTTC.

This chain uses TRBV27 with TRBJ2-7; possibly TRBD1 for D (5 bases). Germline V gene lookup returns CDR1 MNHEY and CDR2 SMNVEV (reference sequence). Trimming took 7 bases from V and 2 from J, leaving 27 bases between them. The CDR3 extends over 18 amino acids. The CDR3 loop is CASNHEKTANLLPYEQYF. The CDR3 DNA is TGTGCCAGCAACCATGAGAAGACAGCCAATTTGCTACCCTACGAGCAGTACTTC.

The V call is TRBV4-1, the J call TRBJ2-2, with D possibly TRBD2 on 5 matching bases. The CDR3 totals 16 residues. With 1 base removed from V and 1 base from J, the gap between germline ends came to 10 bases. Germline lookup yields CDR1 MGHRA and CDR2 YSYEKL. The CDR3 DNA reads TGCGCCAGCAGCCAAGTTGTAGCGATGAACACCGGGGAGCTGTTTTTT. It yields the protein CASSQVVAMNTGELFF.

The V call is TRBV18, the J call TRBJ2-7; TRBD2 agrees at 10 bases. Trimming removed 2 bases from V and 5 bases from J; junction bases left unmatched: 9. Germline CDR1 is KGHSH and CDR2 is LQKENI. The CDR3 totals 16 residues. The CDR3 here is CASSPKAGGLINEQYF. The CDR3 region has the DNA TGTGCCAGCTCACCAAAAGCGGGGGGGCTAATCAACGAGCAGTACTTC.

The chain is built from TRBV28 and TRBJ2-7; TRBD1 agrees at 7 bases. V gave up 2 bases and J gave up 4 bases; unmatched junction bases: 5. CDR1 and CDR2 from the germline V gene are MDHEN and SYDVKM. There are 14 residues in the CDR3. The CDR3: CASSLTGTAYEQYF. The DNA of the CDR3 is TGTGCCAGCAGTTTAACGGGGACAGCTTACGAGCAGTACTTC.

This clone appeared a single time. The DNA for the CDR3 is TGTGCCAGCAGCTATCGGCAGGTTTACAATCAGCCCCAGCATTTT. It translates to CASSYRQVYNQPQHF. The rearrangement uses TRBV28 and TRBJ1-5; D unclear. With 6 bases removed from V and 3 bases from J, the gap between germline ends came to 15 bases. There are 15 residues in the CDR3. Germline V CDR1 and CDR2: MDHEN, SYDVKM.

This chain links TRBV28 with TRBJ1-2; 12 bases are shared with TRBD1. This CDR3 contains 16 residues. In germline, CDR1 is MDHEN, CDR2 SYDVKM. V lost 4 bases to trimming and J lost 8 bases; unmatched junction nucleotides: 11. CDR3 bases: TGTGCCAGCAGTTCCCTAGGGGGACAGGGGGCTTTAGGCTACACCTTC. Protein product: CASSSLGGQGALGYTF.

V gene TRBV29-1 combines with J gene TRBJ2-1; D is possibly TRBD1 (5 bases). Trimming cost V 6 bases and J 13 bases, with 13 bases left between them. Germline-derived CDR1 and CDR2 are SQVTM and ANQGSEA. The CDR3 runs 10 residues. CDR3 in amino acids: CSVERQLQFF. The CDR3 nucleotides read TGCAGCGTGGAAAGACAGCTACAGTTCTTC.

The chain joins TRBV18 to TRBJ2-7, with 9 bases matching TRBD1. Germline trimming cut 3 bases from V and 4 bases from J; bases unmatched to any gene: 4. The CDR3 covers 14 residues. Germline V gene sequence: CDR1 KGHSH, CDR2 LQKENI. The CDR3 bases are TGTGCCAGCTCACCGGGACAGGGCGTGTACGAGCAGTACTTC. Its translation is CASSPGQGVYEQYF.

The chain is built from TRBV18 and TRBJ2-1; 10 nucleotides line up with TRBD2. The CDR3 runs 16 residues. CDR1 and CDR2 from the germline V gene are KGHSH and LQKENI. V was pared by 2 bases and J by 6 bases, with 7 bases of the junction left unmatched. CDR3 protein: CASSPIKTSGVNEQFF. As DNA, the CDR3 is TGTGCCAGCTCACCAATTAAAACTAGCGGGGTCAATGAGCAGTTCTTC.

The chain is built from TRBV10-3 and TRBJ2-7; D may be TRBD1 (6 bases). Trimming pared 10 bases from V and 1 base from J, leaving 14 bases between. The length of the CDR3 is 13 residues. CDR1 and CDR2 from the germline V gene are ENHRY and SYGVKD. The CDR3 DNA reads TGTGCCAACCGACGGGACACTTCCTACGAGCAGTACTTC. Protein product: CANRRDTSYEQYF.

The chain is built from TRBV7-6 and TRBJ1-1; 11 bases are shared with TRBD1. CDR3 size: 15 residues. In germline, CDR1 is SGHVS, CDR2 FNYEAQ. The V and J ends lost 5 bases and 1 base, in that order; junction bases with no gene match: 3. The CDR3 sequence: CASSQGQGANTEAFF. Here the CDR3 DNA reads TGTGCCAGCAGCCAAGGACAGGGGGCGAACACTGAAGCTTTCTTT.

The rearrangement joins TRBV19 to TRBJ2-3, with D possibly being TRBD2 (7 bases). The CDR3 has 15 residues. Germline-derived CDR1 and CDR2 are LNHDA and SQIVND (reference sequence). The CDR3 DNA is TGTGCGTCAGAGGGGGGGGGCTTGTCGGGAGATACGCAGTATTTT. It is translated as CASEGGGLSGDTQYF.

The chain employs TRBV6-6 and TRBJ1-4; 11 positions agree with TRBD1. CDR1 and CDR2 (germline): MNHNY, SVGAGI (reference sequence). Trimming removed 7 bases from V and 7 bases from J; junction bases left unmatched: 11. The CDR3 is made up of 16 amino acids. The CDR3 sequence: CASNLRTGGLIEKLFF. DNA for the CDR3: TGTGCCAGCAACCTCCGGACAGGGGGCTTGATTGAAAAACTGTTTTTT.

The V and J genes are TRBV4-2 and TRBJ1-6, with D maybe TRBD1 (5 bases). Per germline, CDR1 LGHNA and CDR2 YNFKEQ. The CDR3 has 15 residues. Deletions cut 1 base from V and 11 bases from J, with 15 bases between. Here the CDR3 reads CASSQGGADLTPLHF. In DNA form, the CDR3 reads TGTGCCAGCAGCCAAGGTGGGGCAGATCTAACACCCCTCCACTTT.

The J gene is TRBJ2-1, the V gene TRBV19; tentative D call: TRBD1 (5 bases). Germline CDR1 reads LNHDA; CDR2 reads SQIVND (reference sequence). The germline V and J ends were trimmed by 6 bases and 3 bases, with 15 bases remaining between them. This CDR3 region has 15 residues. The CDR3 coding sequence is TGTGCCAGTAGGTCCCGGGCCAGGGACTACAATGAGCAGTTCTTC. Protein: CASRSRARDYNEQFF.

The chain employs TRBV4-1 and TRBJ1-2; 11 bases are a match to TRBD1. V lost 6 bases, J lost 11 bases, and 5 bases stayed unmatched. Germline V lookup: CDR1 MGHRA, CDR2 YSYEKL. This CDR3 comprises 12 residues. The CDR3 protein is CASRGTGGGYTF. CDR3 DNA sequence: TGCGCCAGCAGAGGGACAGGGGGTGGTTACACCTTC.

The chain combines TRBV28 with TRBJ2-3; 7 bases fit TRBD2. This CDR3 is built from 15 residues. From germline, CDR1 is MDHEN and CDR2 SYDVKM. After removal of 6 bases from V and 1 base from J, the junction contained 7 bases not matched to a gene. CDR3 sequence reads: CASSPRGGGTDTQYF. For the CDR3, the DNA is TGTGCCAGCAGCCCCCGGGGAGGGGGCACAGATACGCAGTATTTT.